The next 22 T cell receptor beta chains were all read from a single sample in a study of shared clonotypes between healthy human individuals. Assay: immunoSEQ multiplex PCR; the TCRdb copy retains only in-frame clones and omits some. Found here are about 490,000 clones, approximately 80% of them singletons; the top ten hold 12%. Specimen: PBMCs. These receptors all stem from a woman between 40 and 50 years old in good health. Some clones in this sample may be carry-over from other donors' samples.

J is TRBJ2-5 and V is TRBV5-1; 9 bases map to TRBD1. CDR1 is SGHRS, CDR2 YFSETQ, per germline. The CDR3 totals 16 residues. Losses at the gene ends were 2 bases for V and 4 bases for J; bases not matched to a gene: 9. CDR3 region: CASSFLEGTGIETQYF. CDR3 nucleotides: TGCGCCAGCAGCTTTCTAGAAGGGACAGGGATAGAGACCCAGTACTTC.

The gene calls are TRBV27 and TRBJ1-2, with D unresolved. In germline, CDR1 is MNHEY, CDR2 SMNVEV (reference sequence). Trimming left V 6 bases short and J 8 bases short, with 19 bases between. This CDR3 spans 14 amino acids. The CDR3 protein is CASREKLWAQGYTF. DNA for the CDR3: TGTGCCAGCAGGGAAAAACTGTGGGCGCAGGGCTACACCTTC.

The genes are TRBV30 and TRBJ2-7, with D possibly TRBD2 on 6 matching bases. V lost 8 bases and J lost 2, with 16 bases in between. This CDR3 is 13 amino acids long. CDR1 and CDR2 (germline): GTSNPN, SVGIG (reference sequence). CDR3 loop: CALGAGGAYEQYF. DNA for the CDR3: TGTGCCCTCGGCGCGGGCGGGGCCTACGAGCAGTACTTC.

In DNA form, the CDR3 reads TGTGCCAGCAGTGTGGCGGGGGCGGACACTGAAGCTTTCTTT. Amino acid sequence: CASSVAGADTEAFF. The chain uses TRBV6-1 and TRBJ1-1; tentatively, D is TRBD1 (6 bases). Germline assignment: CDR1 MNHNS and CDR2 SASEGT. This CDR3 region has 14 residues. V was shortened by 4 bases and J by 3 bases, with 12 bases between the two germline ends.

CDR3 nucleotide sequence: TGTGCCAGCAGCTTCGGCAGCGGGCGAGCTGGAAACACCATATATTTT. The encoded protein is CASSFGSGRAGNTIYF. The rearrangement uses TRBV7-8 and TRBJ1-3; D not certain. This CDR3 is 16 amino acids long. The V gene's germline CDR1 is SGHVS and CDR2 FQNEAQ. V shed 3 bases and J shed 2 bases, with 14 bases lying between them.

The rearrangement links TRBV2 to TRBJ2-1, with 9 bases that match TRBD1. Germline CDR1 reads SNHLY; CDR2 reads FYNNEI. J was trimmed by 2 bases and V by 4 bases; bases with no gene match: 3. The CDR3 spans 15 residues. CDR3 in amino acids: CASSVGQGPYNEQFF. The CDR3 DNA reads TGTGCCAGCAGTGTCGGACAGGGGCCCTACAATGAGCAGTTCTTC.

The chain combines TRBV9 with TRBJ2-3; D is tentatively TRBD1 or TRBD2 (5 bases each). Germline CDR1 is SGDLS and CDR2 is YYNGEE. This CDR3 has 15 amino acids. Trimming cost V 2 bases and J 2 bases, with 12 bases left between them. In nucleotides, the CDR3 is TGTGCCAGCAGCGTGACCGGGGCTGACACAGATACGCAGTATTTT. Protein: CASSVTGADTDTQYF. Supplemented by reference TRBV9 and TRBJ2-3, the full variable domain reads DSGVTQTPKHLITATGQRVTLRCSPRSGDLSVYWYQQSLDQGLQFLIQYYNGEERAKGNILERFSAQQFPDLHSELNLSSLELGDSALYFCASSVTGADTDTQYFGPGTRLTVL.

This clone is a singleton in its sample. With only one base between it and a far larger clone, this is likely a read error. V is TRBV28 and J is TRBJ2-7; D may correspond to TRBD1 or TRBD2 (5 bases each). The CDR3 length is 16 residues. Germline V gene sequence: CDR1 MDHEN, CDR2 SYDVKM. In nucleotides, the CDR3 is TGTGCCAGCAGTTCCAGGGACCCTCCCTCTGAGTTCGAGCGGTACTTC. This sequence encodes CASSSRDPPSEFERYF.

J is TRBJ2-1 and V is TRBV6-5, with D possibly being TRBD2 (6 bases). V was pared by 7 bases and J by 7 bases, with 17 bases between. The CDR3 has 14 amino acids. Germline V gene data show CDR1 as MNHEY and CDR2 as SVGAGI. The CDR3 is CASMPGVGWNEQFF. As DNA, the CDR3 is TGTGCCAGCATGCCGGGAGTAGGGTGGAATGAGCAGTTCTTC.

The V call is TRBV6-1, the J call TRBJ1-5; TRBD1 aligns across 7 bases. The CDR3 loop spans 15 amino acids. Germline V lookup: CDR1 MNHNS, CDR2 SASEGT. After removal of 6 bases from V and 4 bases from J, the junction contained 9 bases not matched to a gene. CDR3 DNA sequence: TGTGCCAGCAGCCCCACGGCGGACAGGAATCAGCCCCAGCATTTT. Translating gives CASSPTADRNQPQHF.

A few counts support this clone. The V and J genes are TRBV29-1 and TRBJ2-7, with 10 bases fitting TRBD1. J lost 4 bases, V lost 3 bases, and 6 bases had no gene match. The CDR3 covers 14 residues. Germline-derived CDR1 and CDR2 are SQVTM and ANQGSEA. Written as DNA, the CDR3 is TGCAGCGTTGATGTTGGGGGACAGGGGTACGAGCAGTACTTC. It yields the protein CSVDVGGQGYEQYF.

The genes are TRBV7-3 and TRBJ2-1; 10 bases match TRBD2. The CDR3 has 14 residues. The germline V gene encodes CDR1 SGHTA and CDR2 FQGTGA. With 5 bases clipped from V and 5 bases from J, the junction kept 3 bases outside the gene matches. CDR3 loop: CASSRGLANNEQFF. The CDR3 region has the DNA TGTGCCAGCAGCCGGGGACTAGCGAACAATGAGCAGTTCTTC.

This rearrangement joins TRBV29-1 to TRBJ2-5; TRBD1 matches at 10 bases. Germline trimming cut 6 bases from V and 2 bases from J; bases unmatched to any gene: 3. This CDR3 has 13 residues. The germline gives CDR1 SQVTM, CDR2 ANQGSEA. This CDR3 reads CSVGQGTQETQYF. The CDR3 coding sequence is TGCAGCGTGGGACAGGGGACTCAAGAGACCCAGTACTTC. The entire variable domain, with the rest obtained from reference TRBV29-1 and TRBJ2-5, is as follows: SAVISQKPSRDICQRGTSLTIQCQVDSQVTMMFWYRQQPGQSLTLIATANQGSEATYESGFVIDKFPISRPNLTFSTLTVSNMSPEDSSIYLCSVGQGTQETQYFGPGTRLLVL.

The chain combines TRBV4-2 with TRBJ2-5; either TRBD1 or TRBD2 may supply D (5 bases each). CDR1 LGHNA and CDR2 YNFKEQ come from the germline V gene. The CDR3 is 13 residues long. V lost 3 bases and J lost 5, with 10 bases in between. The CDR3 sequence: CASSQGPGETQYF. CDR3 DNA: TGTGCCAGCAGCCAGGGACCAGGGGAGACCCAGTACTTC.

Concerning this clone itself: This likely reflects a read error, since a far larger clone is one base away. This sequence joins TRBV5-6 and TRBJ2-1; D is uncertain. Trimming removed 1 base from V and 4 bases from J, with 0 bases in between. The CDR3 length is 11 residues. Germline V lookup: CDR1 SGHDT, CDR2 YYEEEE. CDR3 coding DNA: TGTGCCAGCAGCTTGTACAATGAGCAGTTCTTC. This codes for CASSLYNEQFF.

The V gene is TRBV2, the J gene TRBJ2-1, with TRBD2 matching over 13 bases. V lost 7 bases, J lost 5 bases, and 14 bases stayed unmatched. The CDR3 runs to 18 residues. Germline lookup yields CDR1 SNHLY and CDR2 FYNNEI. The CDR3 reads CASIRTSGSPPFDNEQFF. In nucleotides, the CDR3 is TGTGCCAGCATCCGGACTAGCGGGAGCCCGCCTTTCGACAATGAGCAGTTCTTC.

The chain links TRBV5-4 to TRBJ2-2; TRBD1 matches at 8 bases. The V gene end was trimmed by 4 bases and the J gene end by 3 bases; junction bases not matched to a gene: 8. This CDR3 spans 16 amino acids. Germline V CDR1 and CDR2: SGHNT, YYREEE (reference sequence). CDR3 DNA sequence: TGTGCCAGCAGCCGTGGGGACAGGTTAGACACCGGGGAGCTGTTTTTT. Translated: CASSRGDRLDTGELFF.

V gene TRBV21-1 combines with J gene TRBJ2-7; TRBD2 is taken as the D call from the table, unchecked against the DNA. TRBV21-1 is a known pseudogene. The CDR3 has 17 amino acids. The DNA of the CDR3 is TGTGCCAGCAGCACGGGACTAGCGGGAGGCCCCTCCTACGAGCAGTACTTC. Protein: CASSTGLAGGPSYEQYF.

V usage is TRBV2 and J usage is TRBJ2-3, with a possible D match to TRBD1 (5 bases). CDR3 length: 16 residues. V lost 3 bases to trimming and J lost 4 bases, with 17 bases between them. Germline values: CDR1 SNHLY, CDR2 FYNNEI. The CDR3 DNA is TGTGCCAGCAGTGAGAGTGGTACAGGCGGCGCAGATACGCAGTATTTT. It translates to CASSESGTGGADTQYF.

As for this clone: This probably arose from a read error, given a far larger clone one base away. The chain is built from TRBV29-1 and TRBJ1-1, with D maybe TRBD1 (6 bases). The V end was cut by 1 base, the J end by 4 bases, with 22 bases between. Per germline, CDR1 SQVTM and CDR2 ANQGSEA. The CDR3 consists of 17 residues. CDR3 coding DNA: TGCAGCGTTGAAGGTCCCAACGGGAGGGGGATGGGCACTGAAGCTTTCTTT. Its translation is CSVEGPNGRGMGTEAFF.

The V and J genes are TRBV9 and TRBJ2-3, with D perhaps TRBD2 (5 bases). CDR1 and CDR2 (germline): SGDLS, YYNGEE. This CDR3 contains 18 residues. Trimming left V 1 base short and J 0 bases short, with 18 bases between. The CDR3 loop reads CASSVKVGIGVSTDTQYF. CDR3 bases: TGTGCCAGCAGCGTAAAGGTCGGGATTGGCGTGAGCACAGATACGCAGTATTTT.

This clone was recorded a few times. The chain links TRBV15 to TRBJ1-1; D call uncertain. V lost 0 bases to trimming and J lost 4 bases, with 12 bases between them. Looked up from germline, CDR1 is LNHNV and CDR2 is YYDKDF (reference sequence). The CDR3 has 15 amino acids. This chain's CDR3 is CATSRDRALSTEAFF. The CDR3 nucleotides read TGTGCCACCAGCAGAGATCGGGCGCTCAGCACTGAAGCTTTCTTT.